This T cell receptor beta chain emerged from a study of post-analysis software for immune sequencing data. Whole-study context: Secondary progressive, relapsing-remitting and progressive-relapsing multiple sclerosis were among the included disease courses.

Carried by the TCR beta cDNA libraries were unique molecular identifiers. Yield was roughly 500,000 cDNA molecules from roughly 0.93 to 9.6 million T cells. TCRdb recomputed calls from the PCR reads with MiXCR, one row per CDR3 protein. The data contain 740,000 or so distinct CDR3 sequences, approximately 53% of them singletons. Overall study results and limits: Strong co-clustering by F measure was seen for same-batch samples. Normalized Chao1 diversity in multiple sclerosis patients fell significantly below that of controls. TRBV5-6, TRBV5-1 and TRBV20-1 belonged to a set of roughly 5 TRBV segments that were more frequent in patients than controls.

The CDR3 is 13 residues long. Between the trimmed V and J ends, which lost 5 bases and 4 bases, there was a span of 14 bases. Germline CDR1 and CDR2: DFQATT and SNEGSKA (reference sequence). With respect to this clonotype: What it recognizes is unknown.

The V gene is TRBV20-1, the J gene TRBJ2-5; D gene uncertain. Sequencing was performed on blood. The origin of this receptor is a girl under 18 with multiple sclerosis. In DNA form, the CDR3 reads TGCAGTGCTCCTTCGAGAATCCGAGAGACCCAGTACTTC. Its protein product is CSAPSRIRETQYF.